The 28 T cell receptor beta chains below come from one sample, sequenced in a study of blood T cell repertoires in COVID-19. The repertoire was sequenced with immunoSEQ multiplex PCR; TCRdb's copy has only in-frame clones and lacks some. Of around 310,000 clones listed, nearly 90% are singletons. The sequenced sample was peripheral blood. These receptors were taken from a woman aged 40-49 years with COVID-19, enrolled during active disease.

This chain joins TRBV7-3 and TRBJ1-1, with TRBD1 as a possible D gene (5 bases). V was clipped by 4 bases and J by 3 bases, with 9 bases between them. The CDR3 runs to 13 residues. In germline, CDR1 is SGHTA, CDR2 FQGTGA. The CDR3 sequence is CASSSAGYTEAFF. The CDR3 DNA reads TGTGCCAGCAGCTCCGCAGGGTACACTGAAGCTTTCTTT.

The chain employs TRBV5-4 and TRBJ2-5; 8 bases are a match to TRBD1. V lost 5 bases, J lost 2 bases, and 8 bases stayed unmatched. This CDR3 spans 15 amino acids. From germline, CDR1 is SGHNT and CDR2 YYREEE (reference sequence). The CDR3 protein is CASSYGQGFQETQYF. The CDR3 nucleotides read TGTGCCAGCAGTTATGGACAGGGCTTTCAAGAGACCCAGTACTTC.

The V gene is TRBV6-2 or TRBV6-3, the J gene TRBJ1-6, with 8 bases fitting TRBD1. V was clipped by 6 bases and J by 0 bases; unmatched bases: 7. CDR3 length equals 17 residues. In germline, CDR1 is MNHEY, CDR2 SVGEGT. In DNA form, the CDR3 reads TGTGCCAGCAGCCCTAGGACAGGGCCCTCCTATAATTCACCCCTCCACTTT. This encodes CASSPRTGPSYNSPLHF.

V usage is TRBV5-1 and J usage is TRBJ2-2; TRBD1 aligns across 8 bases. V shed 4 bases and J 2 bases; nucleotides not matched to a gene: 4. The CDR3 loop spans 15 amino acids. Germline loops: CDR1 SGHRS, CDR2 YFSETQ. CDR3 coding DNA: TGCGCCAGCAGCGGACAGGGACCCAACACCGGGGAGCTGTTTTTT. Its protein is CASSGQGPNTGELFF.

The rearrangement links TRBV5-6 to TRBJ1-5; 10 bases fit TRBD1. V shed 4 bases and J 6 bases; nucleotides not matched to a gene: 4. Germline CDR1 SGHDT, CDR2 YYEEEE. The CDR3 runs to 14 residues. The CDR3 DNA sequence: TGTGCCAGCAGCACGACAGGGGGCCCTCAGCCCCAGCATTTT. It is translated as CASSTTGGPQPQHF.

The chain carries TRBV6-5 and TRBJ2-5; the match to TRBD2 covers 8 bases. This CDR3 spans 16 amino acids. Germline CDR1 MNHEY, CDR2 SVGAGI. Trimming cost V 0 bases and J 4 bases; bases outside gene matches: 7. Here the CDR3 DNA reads TGTGCCAGCAGTTACTCCCTCCGGGGGGGACTAGAGACCCAGTACTTC. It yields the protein CASSYSLRGGLETQYF.

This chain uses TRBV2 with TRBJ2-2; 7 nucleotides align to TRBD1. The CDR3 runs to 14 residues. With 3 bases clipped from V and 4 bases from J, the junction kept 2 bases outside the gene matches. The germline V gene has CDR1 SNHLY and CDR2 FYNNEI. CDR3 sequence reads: CASSETGSTGELFF. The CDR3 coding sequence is TGTGCCAGCAGTGAGACAGGGAGCACCGGGGAGCTGTTTTTT.

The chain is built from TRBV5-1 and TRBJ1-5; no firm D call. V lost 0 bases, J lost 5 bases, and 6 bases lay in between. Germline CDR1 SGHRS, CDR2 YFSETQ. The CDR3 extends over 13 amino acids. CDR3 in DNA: TGCGCCAGCAGCTTGGCCGCGGATCAGCCCCAGCATTTT. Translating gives CASSLAADQPQHF.

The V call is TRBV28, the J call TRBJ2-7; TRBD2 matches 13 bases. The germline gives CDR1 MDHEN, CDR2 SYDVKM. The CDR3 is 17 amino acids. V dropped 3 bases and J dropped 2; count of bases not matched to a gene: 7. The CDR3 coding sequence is TGTGCCAGCAGTTTTTATTGGGGGACTAGCGGGACCTACGAGCAGTACTTC. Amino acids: CASSFYWGTSGTYEQYF.

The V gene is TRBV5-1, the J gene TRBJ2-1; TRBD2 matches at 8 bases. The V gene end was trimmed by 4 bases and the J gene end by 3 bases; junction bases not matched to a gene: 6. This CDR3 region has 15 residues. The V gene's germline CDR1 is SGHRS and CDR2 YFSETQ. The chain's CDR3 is CASSPSGGGYNEQFF. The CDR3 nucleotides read TGCGCCAGCAGCCCATCCGGGGGGGGCTACAATGAGCAGTTCTTC.

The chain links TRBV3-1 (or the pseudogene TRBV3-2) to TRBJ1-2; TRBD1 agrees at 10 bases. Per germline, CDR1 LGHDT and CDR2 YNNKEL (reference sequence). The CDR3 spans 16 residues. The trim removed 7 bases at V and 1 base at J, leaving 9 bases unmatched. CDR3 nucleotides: TGTGCCAGCACCAGATCGACAGGGGGCATTAACTATGGCTACACCTTC. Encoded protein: CASTRSTGGINYGYTF.

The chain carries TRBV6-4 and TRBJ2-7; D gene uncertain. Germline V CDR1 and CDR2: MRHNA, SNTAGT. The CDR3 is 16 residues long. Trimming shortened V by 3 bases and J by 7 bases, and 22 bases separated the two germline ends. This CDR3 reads CASSETYSTGFGEQYF. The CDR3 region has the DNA TGTGCCAGCAGTGAAACCTACTCGACTGGGTTTGGTGAGCAGTACTTC.

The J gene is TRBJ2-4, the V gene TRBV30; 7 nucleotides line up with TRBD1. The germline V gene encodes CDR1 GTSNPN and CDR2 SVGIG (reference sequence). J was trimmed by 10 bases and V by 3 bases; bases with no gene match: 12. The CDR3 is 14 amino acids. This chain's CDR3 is CAWSVLRAGGIQYF. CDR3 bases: TGTGCCTGGAGCGTCCTTAGGGCAGGGGGTATTCAGTACTTC.

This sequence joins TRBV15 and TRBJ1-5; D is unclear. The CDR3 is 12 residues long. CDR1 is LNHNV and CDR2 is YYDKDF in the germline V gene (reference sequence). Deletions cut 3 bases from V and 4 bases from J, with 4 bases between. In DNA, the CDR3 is TGTGCCACCAGCAGTTATAATCAGCCCCAGCATTTT. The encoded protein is CATSSYNQPQHF.

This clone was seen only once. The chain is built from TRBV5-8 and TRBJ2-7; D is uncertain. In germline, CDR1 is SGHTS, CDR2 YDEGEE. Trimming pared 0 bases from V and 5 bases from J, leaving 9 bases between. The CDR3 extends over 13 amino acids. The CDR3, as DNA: TGTGCCAGCAGCTTGGGTCGGAGCAACGAGCAGTACTTC. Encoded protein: CASSLGRSNEQYF.

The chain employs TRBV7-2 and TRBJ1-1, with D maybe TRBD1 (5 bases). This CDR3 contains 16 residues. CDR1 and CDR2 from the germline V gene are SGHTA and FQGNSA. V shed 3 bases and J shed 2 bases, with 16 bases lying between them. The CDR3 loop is CASSFISRRDNTEAFF. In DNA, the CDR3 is TGTGCCAGCAGCTTCATTTCACGGAGGGACAACACTGAAGCTTTCTTT. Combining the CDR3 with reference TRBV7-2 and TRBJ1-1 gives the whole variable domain GAGVSQSPSNKVTEKGKDVELRCDPISGHTALYWYRQSLGQGLEFLIYFQGNSAPDKSGLPSDRFSAERTGGSVSTLTIQRTQQEDSAVYLCASSFISRRDNTEAFFGQGTRLTVV.

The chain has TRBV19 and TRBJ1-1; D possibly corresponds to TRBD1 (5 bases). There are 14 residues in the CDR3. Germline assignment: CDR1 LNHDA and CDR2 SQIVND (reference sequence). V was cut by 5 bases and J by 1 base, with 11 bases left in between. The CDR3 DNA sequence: TGTGCCAGTAGTGCGACAGCCCAGAACACTGAAGCTTTCTTT. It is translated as CASSATAQNTEAFF.

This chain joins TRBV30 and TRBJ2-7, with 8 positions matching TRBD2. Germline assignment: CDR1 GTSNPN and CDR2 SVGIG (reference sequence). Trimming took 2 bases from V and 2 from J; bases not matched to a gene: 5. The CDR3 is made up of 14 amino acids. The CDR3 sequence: CAWSSPGLAYEQYF. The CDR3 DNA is TGTGCCTGGAGTTCCCCGGGACTAGCCTACGAGCAGTACTTC.

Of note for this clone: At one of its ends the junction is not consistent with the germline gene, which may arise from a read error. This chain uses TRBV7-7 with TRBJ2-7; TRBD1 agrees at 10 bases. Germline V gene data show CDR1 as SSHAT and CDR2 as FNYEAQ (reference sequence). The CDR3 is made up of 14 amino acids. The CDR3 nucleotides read TGTGCTAGCAGCCCCGGGACAGGGGAATACGAGCAGTACTTC. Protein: CASSPGTGEYEQYF.

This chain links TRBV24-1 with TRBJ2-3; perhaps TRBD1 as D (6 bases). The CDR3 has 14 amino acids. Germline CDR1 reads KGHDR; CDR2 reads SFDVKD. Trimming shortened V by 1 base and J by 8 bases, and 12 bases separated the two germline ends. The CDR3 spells CATSDFIRGGTQYF. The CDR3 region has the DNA TGTGCCACCAGTGATTTTATCAGGGGTGGTACGCAGTATTTT.

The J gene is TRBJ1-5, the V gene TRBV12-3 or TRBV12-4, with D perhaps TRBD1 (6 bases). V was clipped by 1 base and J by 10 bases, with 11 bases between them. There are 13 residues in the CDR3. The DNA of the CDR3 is TGTGCCAGCAGTTTAGTGGGGGCTCGACCCCAGCATTTT. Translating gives CASSLVGARPQHF.

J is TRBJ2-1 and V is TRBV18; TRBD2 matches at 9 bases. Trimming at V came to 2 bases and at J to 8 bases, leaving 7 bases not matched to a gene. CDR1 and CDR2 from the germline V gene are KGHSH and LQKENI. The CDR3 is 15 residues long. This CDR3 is CASSPTAGGYHEQFF. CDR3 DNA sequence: TGTGCCAGCTCACCAACGGCGGGAGGGTACCATGAGCAGTTCTTC. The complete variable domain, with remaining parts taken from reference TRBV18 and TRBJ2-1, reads NAGVMQNPRHLVRRRGQEARLRCSPMKGHSHVYWYRQLPEEGLKFMVYLQKENIIDESGMPKERFSAEFPKEGPSILRIQQVVRGDSAAYFCASSPTAGGYHEQFFGPGTRLTVL.

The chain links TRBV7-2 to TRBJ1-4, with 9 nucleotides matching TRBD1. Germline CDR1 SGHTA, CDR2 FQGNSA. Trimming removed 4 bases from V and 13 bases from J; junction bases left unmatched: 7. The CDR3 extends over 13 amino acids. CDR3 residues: CASSSATGGRLFF. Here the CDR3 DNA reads TGTGCCAGCAGCTCGGCGACAGGGGGGAGACTGTTTTTT.

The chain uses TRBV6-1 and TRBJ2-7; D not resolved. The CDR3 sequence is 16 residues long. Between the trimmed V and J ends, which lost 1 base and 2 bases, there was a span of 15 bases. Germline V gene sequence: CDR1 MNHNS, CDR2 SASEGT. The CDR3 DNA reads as TGTGCCAGCAGTGAAGGGTATTCGACAAACACCTACGAGCAGTACTTC. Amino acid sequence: CASSEGYSTNTYEQYF.

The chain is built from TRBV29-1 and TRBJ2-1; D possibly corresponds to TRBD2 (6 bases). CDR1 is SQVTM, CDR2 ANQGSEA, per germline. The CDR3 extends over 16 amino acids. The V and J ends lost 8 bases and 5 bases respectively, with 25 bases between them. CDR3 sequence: CSSAVLTSRVNNEQFF. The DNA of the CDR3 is TGCAGCTCTGCGGTCCTAACTAGCCGGGTCAACAATGAGCAGTTCTTC.

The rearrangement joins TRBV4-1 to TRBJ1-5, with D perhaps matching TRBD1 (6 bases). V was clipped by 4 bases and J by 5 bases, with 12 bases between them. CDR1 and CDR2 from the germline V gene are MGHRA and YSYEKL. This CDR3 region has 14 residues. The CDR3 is CASSPTGLYQPQHF. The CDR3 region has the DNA TGCGCCAGCAGCCCAACAGGGTTGTATCAGCCCCAGCATTTT.

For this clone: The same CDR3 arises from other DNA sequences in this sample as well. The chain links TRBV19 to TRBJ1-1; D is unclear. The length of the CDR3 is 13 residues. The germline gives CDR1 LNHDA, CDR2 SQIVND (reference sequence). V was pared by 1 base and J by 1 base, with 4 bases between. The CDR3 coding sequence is TGTGCCAGTAGTATAGTAGCGAACACTGAAGCTTTCTTT. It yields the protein CASSIVANTEAFF.

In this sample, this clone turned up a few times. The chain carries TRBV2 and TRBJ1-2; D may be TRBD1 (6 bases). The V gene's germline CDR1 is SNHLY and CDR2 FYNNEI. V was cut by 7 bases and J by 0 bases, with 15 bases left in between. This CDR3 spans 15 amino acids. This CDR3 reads CASNQDRPSNYGYTF. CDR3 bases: TGTGCCAGCAATCAAGACAGGCCCTCTAACTATGGCTACACCTTC.